Shown below are 23 T cell receptor beta chains from a single sample sequenced in a study of long-term antiretroviral therapy in people with HIV. Investigators performed immunoSEQ version v3.0 at survey level. The assay was immunoSEQ multiplex PCR, and TCRdb's table has in-frame clones only and misses some. The sample shows 25,000 to 35,000 clones, about 94% of them seen only once. Sequenced material: unsorted PBMCs, taken roughly 7.1 years after starting antiretroviral therapy. The receptor set was obtained from a man aged 45-65 years with HIV.

This chain uses TRBV29-1 with TRBJ2-3, with 7 bases lining up with TRBD2. V dropped 3 bases and J dropped 0; count of bases not matched to a gene: 3. This CDR3 contains 14 residues. Looked up from germline, CDR1 is SQVTM and CDR2 is ANQGSEA. The CDR3 DNA sequence: TGCAGCGTTGAGCGGGGGTCTAGCACAGATACGCAGTATTTT. It codes for CSVERGSSTDTQYF.

V usage is TRBV25-1 and J usage is TRBJ1-2, with TRBD1 identical over 9 bases. Losses at the gene ends were 6 bases for V and 8 bases for J; bases not matched to a gene: 10. Germline CDR1 MGHDK, CDR2 SYGVNS. The CDR3 runs 14 residues. The DNA of the CDR3 is TGTGCCAGCAGCTTCCCGGGACAGGGAGACGGCTACACCTTC. Amino acids: CASSFPGQGDGYTF.

The genes are TRBV6-6 and TRBJ1-2; no definite D call. The germline CDR1 and CDR2 sequences are MNHNY and SVGAGI (reference sequence). The CDR3 is 11 amino acids. V was clipped by 6 bases and J by 5 bases, with 7 bases between them. This CDR3 reads CASRLGYGYTF. CDR3 sequence (DNA): TGTGCCAGCAGGCTGGGGTATGGCTACACCTTC.

The chain links TRBV5-1 to TRBJ1-5; 8 bases agree with TRBD1. V lost 0 bases, J lost 6 bases, and 5 bases stayed unmatched. Germline assignment: CDR1 SGHRS and CDR2 YFSETQ. CDR3 length equals 15 residues. The CDR3 region is CASSLGQGSLQPQHF. The CDR3 region has the DNA TGCGCCAGCAGCTTGGGACAGGGGAGCCTTCAGCCCCAGCATTTT.

The CDR3 DNA reads TGTGCCAGCAGCTTAAAGGTAAGGGGCGCGAGTTCAAATACGCAGTATTTT. Its protein is CASSLKVRGASSNTQYF. The chain uses TRBV7-9 and TRBJ2-3, with D perhaps TRBD1 (5 bases). The CDR3 spans 17 residues. CDR1 is SEHNR and CDR2 is FQNEAQ in the germline V gene (reference sequence). V was clipped by 2 bases and J by 7 bases, with 22 bases between them.

The count of this clone is one. The chain joins TRBV7-8 to TRBJ2-4; TRBD1 aligns across 8 bases. CDR1 SGHVS and CDR2 FQNEAQ come from the germline V gene. The junction had 10 bases not matched to a gene; V was cut back by 3 bases and J by 9 bases. This CDR3 is 15 amino acids long. The CDR3 region has the DNA TGTGCCAGCAGCTTCGGGACACTGGACAGGGCCATTCAGTACTTC. Translating gives CASSFGTLDRAIQYF.

Only a few counts were recorded for this clone. The chain links TRBV19 to TRBJ1-4; the D gene is possibly TRBD1 (5 bases). Germline V gene sequence: CDR1 LNHDA, CDR2 SQIVND (reference sequence). The CDR3 covers 17 residues. Trimming cost V 7 bases and J 1 base, with 19 bases left between them. CDR3 region: CASTLGVSAVTNEKLFF. In nucleotides, the CDR3 is TGTGCCAGTACCCTGGGGGTATCGGCGGTAACTAATGAAAAACTGTTTTTT.

The V call is TRBV5-4, the J call TRBJ2-5, with a weak D call TRBD2 (7 bases). Germline V gene data show CDR1 as SGHNT and CDR2 as YYREEE (reference sequence). V lost 1 base and J lost 4, with 14 bases in between. CDR3 length: 15 amino acids. CDR3 region: CASSLTGGAGETQYF. DNA for the CDR3: TGTGCCAGCAGCTTGACTGGGGGGGCCGGAGAGACCCAGTACTTC.

The chain combines TRBV5-5 with TRBJ2-7; 11 positions match TRBD1. The CDR3 loop spans 17 amino acids. Germline V gene sequence: CDR1 SGHKS, CDR2 YYEKEE (reference sequence). J gave up 2 bases and V 0 bases, and 7 bases lay outside the gene matches. CDR3 nucleotides: TGTGCCAGCAGCTTGGGATGGCCGGGACAGGGGGCCTACGAGCAGTACTTC. Translating it yields CASSLGWPGQGAYEQYF.

This sequence joins TRBV7-3 and TRBJ2-3; 9 nucleotides line up with TRBD1. From germline, CDR1 is SGHTA and CDR2 FQGTGA. The CDR3 is 15 amino acids. The V segment lost 3 bases and the J segment 2 bases; nucleotides outside the gene matches: 3. Here the CDR3 DNA reads TGTGCCAGCAGCTTCACAGGGGGCTTCACAGATACGCAGTATTTT. This sequence encodes CASSFTGGFTDTQYF.

V gene TRBV6-6 combines with J gene TRBJ2-7, with TRBD1 matching over 7 bases. V gave up 5 bases and J gave up 12 bases; unmatched junction bases: 19. The CDR3 loop spans 15 amino acids. Germline V gives CDR1 MNHNY, CDR2 SVGAGI (reference sequence). The CDR3 bases are TGTGCCAGCAGTAAGACGACAGGGTCGATACCAAGGGGGTACTTC. Its translation is CASSKTTGSIPRGYF.

The rearrangement links TRBV19 to TRBJ2-7; TRBD1 matches 7 bases. The CDR3 runs 14 residues. Unmatched junction bases numbered 5, after V lost 3 bases and J lost 3 bases. Germline V gene sequence: CDR1 LNHDA, CDR2 SQIVND (reference sequence). The CDR3 DNA is TGTGCCAGTAGTATCCGGGACAGCGGCTACGAGCAGTACTTC. Translating it yields CASSIRDSGYEQYF. Combining the CDR3 with reference TRBV19 and TRBJ2-7 gives the whole variable domain DGGITQSPKYLFRKEGQNVTLSCEQNLNHDAMYWYRQDPGQGLRLIYYSQIVNDFQKGDIAEGYSVSREKKESFPLTVTSAQKNPTAFYLCASSIRDSGYEQYFGPGTRLTVT.

This clone was counted once. This rearrangement joins TRBV9 to TRBJ2-3, with D unclear. The CDR3 has 12 residues. The germline CDR1 and CDR2 sequences are SGDLS and YYNGEE. The V gene lost 4 bases and the J gene lost 4 bases, with 7 bases spanning the gap. The CDR3 is CASSKTADTQYF. Here the CDR3 DNA reads TGTGCCAGCAGCAAAACCGCAGATACGCAGTATTTT. The variable domain in full, completed from reference TRBV9 and TRBJ2-3, reads DSGVTQTPKHLITATGQRVTLRCSPRSGDLSVYWYQQSLDQGLQFLIQYYNGEERAKGNILERFSAQQFPDLHSELNLSSLELGDSALYFCASSKTADTQYFGPGTRLTVL.

The chain couples TRBV4-1 to TRBJ1-4, with TRBD1 as a possible D gene (5 bases). This CDR3 comprises 16 residues. Trimming removed 1 base at V and 0 bases at J, with 9 bases between. The germline CDR1 and CDR2 sequences are MGHRA and YSYEKL. The CDR3: CASSQGGFATNEKLFF. CDR3 nucleotides: TGCGCCAGCAGCCAAGGGGGGTTTGCAACTAATGAAAAACTGTTTTTT.

The chain recombines TRBV14 with TRBJ2-7; either TRBD1 or TRBD2 may fit D (6 bases each). The germline gives CDR1 SGHDN, CDR2 FVKESK. This CDR3 is 14 amino acids long. With 4 bases removed from V and 2 bases from J, the gap between germline ends came to 12 bases. The CDR3 loop reads CASSRGGSTYEQYF. As DNA, the CDR3 is TGTGCCAGCAGCCGAGGGGGGAGCACCTACGAGCAGTACTTC.

The genes are TRBV5-6 and TRBJ1-6; 8 bases line up with TRBD1. The CDR3 runs 14 residues. Trimming removed 4 bases from V and 6 bases from J; junction bases left unmatched: 3. Germline-derived CDR1 and CDR2 are SGHDT and YYEEEE. The CDR3 reads CASSGTGLNSPLHF. The CDR3 region has the DNA TGTGCCAGCAGCGGGACAGGTCTTAATTCACCCCTCCACTTT. The full variable domain, in which reference TRBV5-6 and TRBJ1-6 provide the parts outside the CDR3, is DAGVTQSPTHLIKTRGQQVTLRCSPKSGHDTVSWYQQALGQGPQFIFQYYEEEERQRGNFPDRFSGHQFPNYSSELNVNALLLGDSALYLCASSGTGLNSPLHFGNGTRLTVT.

The genes are TRBV5-4 and TRBJ1-2; the D is unclear. Between the trimmed V and J ends, which lost 0 bases and 2 bases, there was a span of 8 bases. CDR1 and CDR2 (germline): SGHNT, YYREEE (reference sequence). The CDR3 loop spans 14 amino acids. CDR3 sequence (DNA): TGTGCCAGCAGCTTGGATGGGCCCAACTATGGCTACACCTTC. Its translation is CASSLDGPNYGYTF.

This rearrangement joins TRBV11-3 to TRBJ2-3; no firm D call. Germline V CDR1 and CDR2: SGHNT, YENEEA. The germline V and J ends were trimmed by 5 bases and 1 base, with 10 bases remaining between them. The CDR3 totals 14 residues. The CDR3 DNA reads as TGTGCCAGCAGCCCACTGGGTGGCACAGATACGCAGTATTTT. As protein: CASSPLGGTDTQYF.

The V call is TRBV7-3, the J call TRBJ1-2, with D perhaps matching TRBD1 (5 bases). Trimming removed 6 bases at V and 0 bases at J, with 17 bases between. The CDR3 length is 16 residues. CDR1 is SGHTA, CDR2 FQGTGA, per germline. This chain's CDR3 is CASSLTGGATNYGYTF. CDR3 bases: TGTGCCAGCAGTCTGACCGGAGGGGCAACTAACTATGGCTACACCTTC.

The chain has TRBV4-1 and TRBJ1-3; 8 bases fit TRBD1. V dropped 0 bases and J dropped 0; count of bases not matched to a gene: 7. The CDR3 sequence is 18 residues long. Germline V gives CDR1 MGHRA, CDR2 YSYEKL. The CDR3 DNA sequence: TGCGCCAGCAGCCAAGAGGCCAGGGGGCGAGTCTCTGGAAACACCATATATTTT. Encoded protein: CASSQEARGRVSGNTIYF.

The rearrangement links TRBV21-1 to TRBJ2-7; TRBD1 reflects the table's D call only, with no check against the DNA. TRBV21-1 is labeled a pseudogene. The CDR3 contains 15 residues. The CDR3, as DNA: TGTGCCAGCAGCAAAAGGGACAGGGCCTCCTACGAGCAGTACTTC. Protein sequence: CASSKRDRASYEQYF.

V and J are TRBV6-1 and TRBJ2-7, with 9 bases identical to TRBD2. This CDR3 contains 14 residues. Germline lookup yields CDR1 MNHNS and CDR2 SASEGT. The V and J ends lost 3 bases and 3 bases, in that order; junction bases with no gene match: 3. DNA of the CDR3: TGTGCCAGCAGTGAGGGACTAGCAGGCTACGAGCAGTACTTC. Encoded protein: CASSEGLAGYEQYF.

The chain carries TRBV9 and TRBJ1-2, with D possibly being TRBD1 (6 bases). Looked up from germline, CDR1 is SGDLS and CDR2 is YYNGEE. Trimming took 2 bases from V and 2 from J, leaving 10 bases between them. The CDR3 length is 14 residues. CDR3 residues: CASSVRQENYGYTF. CDR3 nucleotide sequence: TGTGCCAGCAGCGTTCGACAGGAAAACTATGGCTACACCTTC.